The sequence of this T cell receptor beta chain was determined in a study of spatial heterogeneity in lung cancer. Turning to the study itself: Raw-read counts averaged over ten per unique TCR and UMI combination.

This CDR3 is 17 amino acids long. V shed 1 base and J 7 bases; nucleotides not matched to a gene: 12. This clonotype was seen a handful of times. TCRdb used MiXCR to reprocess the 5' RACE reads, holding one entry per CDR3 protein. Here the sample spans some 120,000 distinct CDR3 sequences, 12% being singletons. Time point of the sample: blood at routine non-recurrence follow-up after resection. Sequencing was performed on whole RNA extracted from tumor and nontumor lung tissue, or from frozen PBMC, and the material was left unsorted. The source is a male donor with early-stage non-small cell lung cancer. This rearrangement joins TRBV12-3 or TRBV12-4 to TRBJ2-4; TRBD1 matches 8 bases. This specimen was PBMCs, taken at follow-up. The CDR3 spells CASSLEKAQGAPNIQYF. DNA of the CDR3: TGTGCCAGCAGTTTAGAGAAAGCCCAGGGGGCCCCGAACATTCAGTACTTC.